These 25 T cell receptor beta chains share one sample of origin, sequenced in a study of regulatory T cells in long-lasting Graves disease. Time point specified: newly diagnosed GD, antithyroid drugs for less than 3 months. After RNA was extracted from PBMCs, the TCR library was made from it. Building the TCR beta libraries relied on iRepertoire HTBI primers, and CDR3 regions underwent Arm-PCR. TCRdb used MiXCR to reprocess the multiplex PCR reads, holding one entry per CDR3 protein. This table has 530,000 or so distinct CDR3 sequences, about 13% appearing once. These sequences were also reported in another study, on T cells in Graves' hyperthyroidism and ophthalmopathy.

The sequences come from peripheral blood mononuclear cells (PBMCs), collected at new diagnosis, from a patient treated with antithyroid drugs. These receptors all come from a man younger than 45 with Graves disease.

This clonotype was counted between two and nine times. The chain links TRBV30 to TRBJ2-1, with a possible D match to TRBD2 (5 bases). The CDR3 is 14 amino acids. CDR1 GTSNPN and CDR2 SVGIG come from the germline V gene (reference sequence). Trimming took off 0 bases at V and 4 bases at J, with 10 bases between the two ends. The CDR3 DNA is TGTGCCTGGAGTGTAGGGAGAGTTTACAATGAGCAGTTCTTC. This translates into CAWSVGRVYNEQFF.

In its sample, this clonotype was seen many times. The V call is TRBV29-1, the J call TRBJ2-5; 7 nucleotides match TRBD1. Losses at the gene ends were 2 bases for V and 6 bases for J; bases not matched to a gene: 3. CDR1 and CDR2 (germline): SQVTM, ANQGSEA. The CDR3 contains 12 residues. The chain's CDR3 is CSVEQQGKTQYF. CDR3 bases: TGCAGCGTTGAACAACAGGGGAAGACCCAGTACTTC.

There are a few counts of this clonotype. This chain joins TRBV6-2 or TRBV6-3 and TRBJ2-4; 7 bases line up with TRBD1. Germline CDR1 MNHEY, CDR2 SVGEGT. The CDR3 loop spans 14 amino acids. The trim removed 5 bases at V and 5 bases at J, leaving 6 bases unmatched. This CDR3 reads CASSVTGTENIQYF. The CDR3 DNA follows: TGTGCCAGCAGTGTGACGGGGACAGAAAACATTCAGTACTTC.

This clonotype was counted at least ten times. J is TRBJ2-1 and V is TRBV12-3 or TRBV12-4; D possibly corresponds to TRBD2 (6 bases). V was trimmed by 5 bases and J by 4 bases, leaving 12 bases between them. This CDR3 spans 14 amino acids. In DNA, the CDR3 is TGTGCCAGCAGTCCGCTGGGAGGATACAATGAGCAGTTCTTC. Translating gives CASSPLGGYNEQFF.

The V call is TRBV12-3 or TRBV12-4, the J call TRBJ2-7, with 8 bases aligning to TRBD2. J gave up 6 bases and V 7 bases, and 11 bases lay outside the gene matches. This CDR3 contains 14 residues. The DNA of the CDR3 is TGTGCCAGCACTCCGGGACTAGGGGATACCGAGCAGTACTTC. As protein: CASTPGLGDTEQYF.

In its sample, this clonotype was seen many times. V is TRBV12-3 or TRBV12-4 and J is TRBJ2-3; TRBD2 matches 9 bases. The CDR3 is 14 residues long. Trimming at V came to 5 bases and at J to 4 bases, leaving 4 bases not matched to a gene. The CDR3 loop reads CASSSSGRADTQYF. CDR3 DNA: TGTGCCAGCAGTAGTAGCGGGAGAGCAGATACGCAGTATTTT.

The table lists this clonotype with many counts. The V call is TRBV6-5, the J call TRBJ2-5; TRBD1 matches 12 bases. The CDR3 spans 17 residues. J was trimmed by 5 bases and V by 0 bases; bases with no gene match: 7. Per the germline V gene, CDR1 is MNHEY and CDR2 is SVGAGI. The CDR3 protein is CASSYSSWGQGAETQYF. DNA of the CDR3: TGTGCCAGCAGTTACTCAAGCTGGGGACAGGGGGCTGAGACCCAGTACTTC.

The table lists this clonotype with a few counts. The gene calls are TRBV4-1 and TRBJ2-5, with 8 nucleotides matching TRBD2. V was clipped by 1 base and J by 2 bases; unmatched bases: 9. This CDR3 has 17 amino acids. CDR1 is MGHRA and CDR2 is YSYEKL in the germline V gene. This chain's CDR3 is CASSQVYSREVQETQYF. The CDR3 DNA is TGCGCCAGCAGCCAAGTGTATTCGCGGGAGGTTCAAGAGACCCAGTACTTC.

The chain combines TRBV19 with TRBJ2-2; a weak D match, TRBD2 (6 bases). The CDR3 has 15 residues. Germline lookup yields CDR1 LNHDA and CDR2 SQIVND (reference sequence). V shed 5 bases and J shed 2 bases, with 12 bases lying between them. CDR3 in DNA: TGTGCCAGTAGTGGAGGGACCCGCAACACCGGGGAGCTGTTTTTT. Translation: CASSGGTRNTGELFF.

The gene calls are TRBV19 and TRBJ1-1, with D possibly matching TRBD1 (5 bases). V was trimmed by 8 bases and J by 0 bases, leaving 7 bases between them. The germline V gene encodes CDR1 LNHDA and CDR2 SQIVND (reference sequence). There are 12 residues in the CDR3. Here the CDR3 reads CASGGVNTEAFF. The CDR3 DNA reads as TGTGCCAGTGGGGGGGTGAACACTGAAGCTTTCTTT.

This clonotype has ten or more counts. The V and J genes are TRBV6-1 and TRBJ2-5; TRBD1 matches 7 bases. In germline, CDR1 is MNHNS, CDR2 SASEGT. The CDR3 sequence is 13 residues long. The ends lost 7 bases at V and 7 bases at J; junction bases unmatched: 9. Here the CDR3 reads CASIPGGIGTQYF. The CDR3, as DNA: TGTGCCAGCATCCCAGGGGGTATTGGGACCCAGTACTTC.

This clonotype was picked up a small number of times. The chain carries TRBV5-1 and TRBJ2-1, with D perhaps matching TRBD2 (6 bases). V lost 5 bases to trimming and J lost 0 bases, with 15 bases between them. CDR3 length: 16 amino acids. Germline V gene sequence: CDR1 SGHRS, CDR2 YFSETQ. The CDR3 nucleotides are TGCGCCAGCAGGCGGGGTGCGGGTAGCTCCTACAATGAGCAGTTCTTC. It specifies CASRRGAGSSYNEQFF. The whole variable domain, remainder taken from reference TRBV5-1 and TRBJ2-1, is KAGVTQTPRYLIKTRGQQVTLSCSPISGHRSVSWYQQTPGQGLQFLFEYFSETQRNKGNFPGRFSGRQFSNSRSEMNVSTLELGDSALYLCASRRGAGSSYNEQFFGPGTRLTVL.

This clonotype occurred many times. The rearrangement joins TRBV14 to TRBJ2-1; no reliable D call. The germline gives CDR1 SGHDN, CDR2 FVKESK. The CDR3 is 15 residues long. Deletions cut 1 base from V and 1 base from J, with 8 bases between. CDR3 region: CASSQAITSYNEQFF. Here the CDR3 DNA reads TGTGCCAGCAGCCAAGCTATAACATCCTACAATGAGCAGTTCTTC.

This clonotype showed up many times. The chain has TRBV10-2 and TRBJ2-7; 10 bases are shared with TRBD2. The germline V gene encodes CDR1 WSHSY and CDR2 SAAADI. The CDR3 is made up of 16 amino acids. The V and J ends lost 5 bases and 7 bases, in that order; junction bases with no gene match: 14. The CDR3 spells CASSPPSASGSGEQYF. Written as DNA, the CDR3 is TGCGCCAGCAGTCCGCCGTCGGCTAGCGGGAGTGGGGAGCAGTACTTC.

The sample holds many counts of this clonotype. The gene calls are TRBV27 and TRBJ2-7; the match to TRBD1 covers 7 bases. This CDR3 has 14 residues. The V gene end was trimmed by 5 bases and the J gene end by 4 bases; junction bases not matched to a gene: 8. CDR1 and CDR2 (germline): MNHEY, SMNVEV (reference sequence). CDR3 sequence reads: CASSLRQGLYEQYF. CDR3 in DNA: TGTGCCAGCAGTCTCAGACAGGGTTTATACGAGCAGTACTTC.

Remarks on this clonotype: Given a much more abundant clone one base away, this may be a read error. The chain uses TRBV20-1 and TRBJ1-4; D not resolved. V lost 4 bases and J lost 8, with 8 bases in between. This CDR3 comprises 11 residues. The germline CDR1 and CDR2 sequences are DFQATT and SNEGSKA (reference sequence). CDR3: CSAKSDEKLFF. The DNA of the CDR3 is TGCAGTGCTAAGTCGGACGAAAAACTGTTTTTT.

The chain carries TRBV7-6 and TRBJ2-1, with D uncertain. V dropped 5 bases and J dropped 4 bases, with 6 bases sitting between them. Per germline, CDR1 SGHVS and CDR2 FNYEAQ. The CDR3 runs 12 residues. The CDR3 is CASSPVYNEQFF. The DNA for the CDR3 is TGTGCCAGCAGCCCGGTATACAATGAGCAGTTCTTC.

This clonotype was counted many times. V gene TRBV27 combines with J gene TRBJ2-7, with a weak D call TRBD1 (5 bases). Trimming stripped 4 bases from V and 0 bases from J, with 16 bases between. In germline, CDR1 is MNHEY, CDR2 SMNVEV (reference sequence). The CDR3 covers 16 residues. The CDR3 nucleotides are TGTGCCAGCAGTTCACTACAGGCCGCCCTCTCCTACGAGCAGTACTTC. Protein product: CASSSLQAALSYEQYF.

The V gene is TRBV9, the J gene TRBJ2-1; 10 positions agree with TRBD2. The CDR3 is 18 amino acids. Germline CDR1 is SGDLS and CDR2 is YYNGEE. The ends lost 4 bases at V and 5 bases at J; junction bases unmatched: 15. CDR3 sequence reads: CASSTTLGLAGADNEQFF. The CDR3 nucleotides are TGTGCCAGCAGCACCACCCTCGGCCTAGCGGGAGCCGACAATGAGCAGTTCTTC.

The chain has TRBV4-1 and TRBJ1-1, with D perhaps matching TRBD1 (5 bases). The CDR3 has 13 amino acids. The V end lost 4 bases, the J end lost 8 bases, and 14 bases lay between the germline ends. CDR1 and CDR2 (germline): MGHRA, YSYEKL. CDR3 nucleotide sequence: TGCGCCAGCAGCCGGGCAGGGCCCGAGGAAGCTTTCTTT. Its translation is CASSRAGPEEAFF.

The sample holds a few counts of this clonotype. The CDR3 here is CASSIGVTGEDEQYF. Written as DNA, the CDR3 is TGTGCCAGTAGTATAGGGGTGACAGGGGAGGACGAGCAGTACTTC. The V call is TRBV19, the J call TRBJ2-7, with 8 bases identical to TRBD1. Trimming removed 1 base from V and 5 bases from J; junction bases left unmatched: 7. The CDR3 sequence is 15 residues long. Germline values: CDR1 LNHDA, CDR2 SQIVND (reference sequence).

In this sample, this clonotype turned up many times. An end of the junction does not agree with germline; a read error may underlie this. This chain connects TRBV11-2 to TRBJ2-4; TRBD1 matches 10 bases. Germline V gene sequence: CDR1 SGHAT, CDR2 FQNNGV. The CDR3 has 16 residues. The CDR3: CASSVDRGLAKNIQYF. CDR3 DNA sequence: TGTGCCAGCAGCGTAGACAGGGGGCTTGCCAAAAACATTCAGTACTTC.

This clonotype has at least ten counts. The rearrangement joins TRBV7-2 to TRBJ1-1, with D unclear. Trimming removed 5 bases at V and 1 base at J, with 8 bases between. Germline V gives CDR1 SGHTA, CDR2 FQGNSA. The CDR3 contains 13 residues. The CDR3 reads CASSQQWNTEAFF. The CDR3 DNA sequence: TGTGCCAGCAGCCAGCAATGGAACACTGAAGCTTTCTTT.

This clonotype was counted only a few times. The genes are TRBV7-6 and TRBJ2-1; TRBD2 might be the D (5 bases). The V and J ends lost 2 bases and 1 base respectively, with 15 bases between them. The CDR3 contains 17 residues. Germline V gene sequence: CDR1 SGHVS, CDR2 FNYEAQ. CDR3 loop: CASSLRFRRGSYNEQFF. For the CDR3, the DNA is TGTGCCAGCAGCTTACGTTTTAGGAGAGGGTCCTACAATGAGCAGTTCTTC.

A remark on this clonotype: A much larger clone differs from this one at a single base, so this may be a read error. The chain couples TRBV2 to TRBJ2-7; 8 nucleotides align to TRBD2. The CDR3 is 13 amino acids. Trimming at V came to 6 bases and at J to 7 bases, leaving 8 bases not matched to a gene. The V gene's germline CDR1 is SNHLY and CDR2 FYNNEI. CDR3 protein: CASRPAGAGEQYF. The CDR3 DNA is TGTGCCAGCAGACCAGCGGGAGCGGGGGAGCAGTACTTC.